A single T cell receptor (beta chain) is shown here with its context. Its antigen is not yet known. No base-level quality is on record; no much larger clone is a single base apart. TCRbeta CDR3 regions were amplified from genomic DNA using the immunoSEQ Assay, a bias-controlled multiplex PCR. Turning to the authors' computational methods: The number of nucleated cells in each sample was estimated from the amplification of reference gene primers within the assay. To quantify the absolute abundance of each unique TCRbeta CDR3 rearrangement, sequence reads were collapsed and filtered. For each sample, productive Simpson clonality was calculated as the square root of Simpson's diversity index over productive rearrangements. Here the immuneACCESS table is served through TCRdb, limited to in-frame sequences with V and J called. Missing clones are a known gap in these copies; in checked studies unresolved V genes cover under half, and the rest lacks a known reason. That table is the source of V, J and clone size, and D and trimming were worked out from the DNA. Present in this sample are about 130,000 clones, 70% to 80% of which were seen just once. In total, the top ten clones hold roughly 5.2% of the sample.

The sample comes from a study of blood T cell repertoires in COVID-19 (dated by TCRdb to about 2020). Broadly, across the study: The collaborator samples originated in the United States, Italy and Spain and spanned the acute and convalescent phases of COVID-19. The material from the prospective study consisted of cDNA or gDNA derived from T cells, B-cell-depleted T cells, or PBMCs. Deeply sampled blood TCRbeta repertoires from subjects exposed to, actively infected with, or recovered from COVID-19 were included in the dataset. Samples came from the ongoing ImmuneRACE study (first 160 participants) plus 1,254 subjects from 6 global collaborators. Sample metadata almost always included a de-identified subject ID, COVID-19 status, age in years and sex. HLA class I and class II types, where available, came from metadata supplied by the sample provider rather than from assay-based typing. A freely available public database, intended as a resource for researchers studying the immune response to SARS-CoV-2, is where the repertoires were released.

In Seattle, one collaborating source enrolled patients while the infection was active and tracked those patients longitudinally over the course of disease. The collaborating institutions used their own protocols to collect whole blood in K2EDTA tubes. Collaborator samples were shipped for TCRbeta analysis as frozen whole blood, isolated PBMCs, or DNA extracted from either sample type. There are 16 amino acids in the CDR3, from cysteine to phenylalanine inclusive. The sequence is cut down to CDR3 DNA, 48 bases in frame from base 1. V and J are truncated by 1 base and 5 bases respectively, leaving an intervening sequence of 18 bases. According to the germline V gene, CDR1 reads SGHDT and CDR2 reads YYEEEE. Overall results and qualifications from the work: Clinical and demographic metadata were provided uncurated, with the amount varying by source and participant.

The source is a woman in her 70s with COVID-19, enrolled during active disease. The sample was peripheral blood. The sequence links TRBV5-6 to TRBJ2-5; a tentative D call is TRBD2 (6 bases match). Read as DNA, the sequence is TGTGCCAGCAGCTTGAATGGGGGGTTCGTGTTTGAGACCCAGTACTTC. This gives the protein CASSLNGGFVFETQYF.